The TCR beta chain described here comes from a study of regulatory T cells in long-lasting Graves disease. Study outcomes and limitations: Newly diagnosed patients had higher TCR diversity than persistent Graves' patients did.

HTBI primers from iRepertoire and Arm-PCR of CDR3 regions yielded the TCR beta libraries. TCRdb recomputed calls from the multiplex PCR reads with MiXCR, one row per CDR3 protein. The sample has about 620,000 distinct CDR3 sequences, 16% seen once. Specified time point: newly diagnosed GD, antithyroid drugs for less than 3 months. The TCR library used RNA extracted from PBMCs. Ten or more counts support this clonotype. Antigen: not known. These data also formed part of another study, on T cells in Graves' hyperthyroidism and ophthalmopathy.

The receptor was isolated from a woman aged 25-40 years with Graves disease. The sample was peripheral blood mononuclear cells (PBMCs), taken at new diagnosis, from a patient treated with antithyroid drugs.

The CDR3 is CASSVGYGGTGELFF. The CDR3 coding sequence is TGTGCCAGCAGCGTAGGTTACGGGGGGACCGGGGAGCTGTTTTTT. The chain is built from TRBV9 and TRBJ2-2; TRBD2 aligns across 7 bases. V dropped 0 bases and J dropped 5; count of bases not matched to a gene: 4. CDR3 length equals 15 residues. Germline V CDR1 and CDR2: SGDLS, YYNGEE.